This record concerns one T cell receptor beta chain sequence. Per the original methods: How many nucleated cells were present was estimated from reference gene primer amplification. Libraries were prepared by immunoSEQ multiplex PCR; TCRdb keeps only in-frame clonotypes and omits some of them. The V and J calls and clone size were taken over from that table, and D and trimming were inferred from the DNA. The sample holds 84,000 or so clones, nearly 85% seen once. This sample is drawn from a study of blood T cell repertoires in COVID-19. Study-wide context: Some COVID-19 samples were acute and others convalescent; all came from the United States, Italy and Spain. Sources were T cells, B-cell-depleted T cells, or PBMCs; the material itself was cDNA or gDNA.

Germline-derived CDR1 and CDR2 are MNHEY and SMNVEV (reference sequence). The CDR3 runs 19 residues. V gave up 5 bases and J gave up 3 bases; unmatched junction bases: 18. The sequenced sample was peripheral blood. This sequence originates from a woman aged 80 or older with acute or convalescent COVID-19. V usage is TRBV27 and J usage is TRBJ2-3, with 9 bases that match TRBD2. The CDR3 DNA reads as TGTGCCAGCAGTCGGACACTAGCGGGTTCTGGGTTACGGACAGATACGCAGTATTTT. Its protein is CASSRTLAGSGLRTDTQYF.